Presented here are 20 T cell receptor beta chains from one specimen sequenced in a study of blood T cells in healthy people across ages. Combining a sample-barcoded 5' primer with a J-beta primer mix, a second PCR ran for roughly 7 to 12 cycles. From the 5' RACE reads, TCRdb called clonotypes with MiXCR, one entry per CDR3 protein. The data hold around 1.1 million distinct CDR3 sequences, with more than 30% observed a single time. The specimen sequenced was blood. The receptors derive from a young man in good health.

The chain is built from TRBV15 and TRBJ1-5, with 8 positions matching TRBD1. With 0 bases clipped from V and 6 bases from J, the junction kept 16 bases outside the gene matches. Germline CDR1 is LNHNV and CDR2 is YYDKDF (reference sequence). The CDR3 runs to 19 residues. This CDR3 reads CATSRDLFGKTGEFQPQHF. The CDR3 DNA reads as TGTGCCACCAGCAGAGATCTGTTTGGAAAGACAGGGGAATTTCAGCCCCAGCATTTT.

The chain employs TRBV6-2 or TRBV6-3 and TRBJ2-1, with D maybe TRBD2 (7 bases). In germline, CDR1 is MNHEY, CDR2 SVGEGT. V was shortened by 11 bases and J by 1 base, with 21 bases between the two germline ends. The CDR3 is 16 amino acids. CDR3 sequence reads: CAANPRGAMSYNEQFF. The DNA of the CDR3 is TGTGCCGCCAACCCCCGGGGGGCAATGTCCTACAATGAGCAGTTCTTC.

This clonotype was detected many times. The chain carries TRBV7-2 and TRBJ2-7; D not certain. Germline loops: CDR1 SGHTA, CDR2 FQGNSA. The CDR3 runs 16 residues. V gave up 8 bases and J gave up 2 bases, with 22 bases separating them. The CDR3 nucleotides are TGTGCCAGCGGACCAAATGGGGTATTGGGTACCTACGAGCAGTACTTC. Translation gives CASGPNGVLGTYEQYF.

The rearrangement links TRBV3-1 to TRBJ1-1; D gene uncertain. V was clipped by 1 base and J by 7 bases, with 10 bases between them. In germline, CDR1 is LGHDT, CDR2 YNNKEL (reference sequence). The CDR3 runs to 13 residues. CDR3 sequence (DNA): TGTGCCAGCAGCCAAGGGTTGATCGATGAAGCTTTCTTT. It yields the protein CASSQGLIDEAFF.

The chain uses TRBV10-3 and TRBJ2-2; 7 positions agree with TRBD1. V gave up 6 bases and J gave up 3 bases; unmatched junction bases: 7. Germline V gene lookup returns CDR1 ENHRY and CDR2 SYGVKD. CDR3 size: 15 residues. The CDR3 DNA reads TGTGCCATCAGGAAAACAGGGGTCGACACCGGGGAGCTGTTTTTT. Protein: CAIRKTGVDTGELFF.

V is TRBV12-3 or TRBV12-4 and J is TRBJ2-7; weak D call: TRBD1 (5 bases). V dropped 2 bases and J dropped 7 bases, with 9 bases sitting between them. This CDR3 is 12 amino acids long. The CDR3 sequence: CASSLMDNEQYF. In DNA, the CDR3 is TGTGCCAGCAGTTTAATGGACAATGAGCAGTACTTC.

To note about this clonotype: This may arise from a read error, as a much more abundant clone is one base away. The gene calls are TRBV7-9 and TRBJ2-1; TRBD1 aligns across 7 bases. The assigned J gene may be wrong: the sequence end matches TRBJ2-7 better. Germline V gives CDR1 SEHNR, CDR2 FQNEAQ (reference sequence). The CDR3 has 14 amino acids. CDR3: CASSEGGAYNEQYF. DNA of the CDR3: TGTGCCAGCAGCGAAGGGGGCGCCTACAATGAGCAGTACTTC.

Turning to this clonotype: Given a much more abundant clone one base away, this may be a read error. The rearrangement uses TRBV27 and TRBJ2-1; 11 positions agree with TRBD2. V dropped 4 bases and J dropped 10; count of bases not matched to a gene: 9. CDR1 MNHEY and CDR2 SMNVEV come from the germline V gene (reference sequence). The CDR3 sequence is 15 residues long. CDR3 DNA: TGTGCCAGCAGTTCAAGGGGACTAGCGGCCTACGAGCAGTTCTTC. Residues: CASSSRGLAAYEQFF.

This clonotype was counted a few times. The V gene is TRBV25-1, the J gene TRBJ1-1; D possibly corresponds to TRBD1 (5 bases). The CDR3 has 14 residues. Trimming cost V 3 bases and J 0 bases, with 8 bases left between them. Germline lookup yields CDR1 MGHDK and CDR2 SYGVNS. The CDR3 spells CASSDLGVNTEAFF. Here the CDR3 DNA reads TGTGCCAGCAGTGATCTAGGGGTGAACACTGAAGCTTTCTTT.

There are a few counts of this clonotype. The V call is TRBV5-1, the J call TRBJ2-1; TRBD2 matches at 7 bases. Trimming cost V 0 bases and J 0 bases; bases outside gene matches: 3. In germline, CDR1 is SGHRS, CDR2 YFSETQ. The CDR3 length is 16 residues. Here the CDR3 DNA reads TGCGCCAGCAGCTTGGATGCGGGGGACTCCTACAATGAGCAGTTCTTC. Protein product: CASSLDAGDSYNEQFF.

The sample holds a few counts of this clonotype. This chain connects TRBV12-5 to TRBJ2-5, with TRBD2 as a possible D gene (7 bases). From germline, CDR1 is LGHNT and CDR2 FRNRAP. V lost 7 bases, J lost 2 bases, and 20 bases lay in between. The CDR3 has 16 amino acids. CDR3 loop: CASAPSRGGQQETQYF. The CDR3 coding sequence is TGTGCTAGTGCCCCCTCTAGGGGGGGTCAGCAAGAGACCCAGTACTTC.

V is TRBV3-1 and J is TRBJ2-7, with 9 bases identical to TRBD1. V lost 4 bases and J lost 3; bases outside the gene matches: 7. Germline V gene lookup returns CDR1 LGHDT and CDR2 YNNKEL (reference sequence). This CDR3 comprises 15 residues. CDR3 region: CASSRDRDFFYEQYF. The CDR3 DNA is TGTGCCAGCAGCCGGGACAGGGATTTTTTCTACGAGCAGTACTTC.

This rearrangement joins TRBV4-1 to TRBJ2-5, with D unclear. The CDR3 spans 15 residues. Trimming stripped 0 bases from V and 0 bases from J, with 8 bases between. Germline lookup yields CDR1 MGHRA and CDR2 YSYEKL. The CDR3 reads CASSQEVVYQETQYF. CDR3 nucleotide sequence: TGCGCCAGCAGCCAAGAGGTTGTGTACCAAGAGACCCAGTACTTC.

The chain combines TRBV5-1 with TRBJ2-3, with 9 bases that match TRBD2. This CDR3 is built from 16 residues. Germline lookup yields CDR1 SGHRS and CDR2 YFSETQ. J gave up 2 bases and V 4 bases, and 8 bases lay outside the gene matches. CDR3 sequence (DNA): TGCGCCAGCAGCGCCCCCGGACTAGCGACCACAGATACGCAGTATTTT. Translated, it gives CASSAPGLATTDTQYF.

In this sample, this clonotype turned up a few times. The CDR3 nucleotides are TGCAGTGCTCGGACAGGGATGAGCAATGAGCAGTTCTTC. Translated: CSARTGMSNEQFF. The chain has TRBV20-1 and TRBJ2-1; 8 nucleotides agree with TRBD1. The CDR3 runs to 13 residues. V lost 5 bases and J lost 6; bases outside the gene matches: 6. The germline CDR1 and CDR2 sequences are DFQATT and SNEGSKA (reference sequence).

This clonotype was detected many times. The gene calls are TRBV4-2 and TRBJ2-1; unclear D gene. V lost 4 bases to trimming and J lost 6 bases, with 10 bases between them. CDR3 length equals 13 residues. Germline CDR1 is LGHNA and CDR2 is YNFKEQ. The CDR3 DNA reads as TGTGCCAGCAGCCCTCGAACGGGCAATGAGCAGTTCTTC. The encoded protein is CASSPRTGNEQFF.

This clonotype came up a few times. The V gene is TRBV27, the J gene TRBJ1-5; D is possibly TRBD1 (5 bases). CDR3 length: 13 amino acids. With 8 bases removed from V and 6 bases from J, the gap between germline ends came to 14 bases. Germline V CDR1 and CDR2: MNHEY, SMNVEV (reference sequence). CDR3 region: CASGSGGSQPQHF. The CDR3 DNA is TGTGCCAGCGGAAGCGGGGGAAGTCAGCCCCAGCATTTT.

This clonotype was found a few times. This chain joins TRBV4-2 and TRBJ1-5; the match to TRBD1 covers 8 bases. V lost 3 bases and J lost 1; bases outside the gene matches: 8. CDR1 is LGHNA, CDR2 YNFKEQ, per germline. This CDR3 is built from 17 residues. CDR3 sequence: CASSHSGQGGSNQPQHF. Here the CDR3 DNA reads TGTGCCAGCAGCCACAGCGGACAGGGAGGGAGCAATCAGCCCCAGCATTTT.

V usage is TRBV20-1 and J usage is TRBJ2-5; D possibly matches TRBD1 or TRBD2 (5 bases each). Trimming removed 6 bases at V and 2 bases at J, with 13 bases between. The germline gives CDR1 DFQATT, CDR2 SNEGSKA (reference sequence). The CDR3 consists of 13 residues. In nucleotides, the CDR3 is TGCAGTGCCCCGGGACGCCAACAAGAGACCCAGTACTTC. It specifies CSAPGRQQETQYF.

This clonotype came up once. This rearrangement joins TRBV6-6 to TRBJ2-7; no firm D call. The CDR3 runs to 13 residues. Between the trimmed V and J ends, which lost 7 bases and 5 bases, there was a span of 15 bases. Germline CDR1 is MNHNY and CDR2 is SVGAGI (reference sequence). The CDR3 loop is CASTTDPGHEQYF. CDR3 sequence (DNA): TGTGCCAGCACCACCGATCCCGGTCACGAGCAGTACTTC.